The T cell receptor beta chain described here comes from a study of blood T cell repertoires in COVID-19. About the study: Both acute and convalescent COVID-19 samples were obtained from the United States, Italy and Spain. T cells, B-cell-depleted T cells, or PBMCs supplied cDNA or gDNA.

Germline V gene lookup returns CDR1 SGHKS and CDR2 YYEKEE (reference sequence). CDR3 length equals 13 residues. Trimming took off 3 bases at V and 14 bases at J, with 15 bases between the two ends. Under the authors' procedure: Estimates of nucleated cell counts were drawn from the amplification of reference gene primers. Only in-frame clones appear in the TCRdb table, and some are missing; sequencing was by immunoSEQ multiplex PCR. V and J calls and clone size are copied from that table; D and trimming were computed from the DNA. The sample has about 440,000 clones, about 87% seen once. The J gene is TRBJ1-6, the V gene TRBV5-5; D not certain. The sample consisted of peripheral blood. This clonotype originated in a woman between 45 and 65 years old with COVID-19, enrolled during active disease. The CDR3 loop is CASSSLVVSSLHF. DNA of the CDR3: TGTGCCAGCAGCTCGTTGGTAGTTTCTTCCCTCCACTTT.